The clone carrying this T cell receptor beta chain was seen once. Antigen unknown. This specimen belongs to a study of STAT5B mutations in CD4+ large granular lymphocyte leukemia. V shed 5 bases and J 4 bases; nucleotides not matched to a gene: 9. Per the germline V gene, CDR1 is SGHAT and CDR2 is FQNNGV. The CDR3 loop spans 15 amino acids. Study-wide results and caveats: Without putative leukemic clones, patient CD4-sorted repertoires remained more clonal than healthy CD4+ repertoires.

Generated by immunoSEQ multiplex PCR, the TCRdb table keeps only in-frame clones and is missing some. This repertoire shows about 38,000 clones, roughly 85% found once; its top ten account for 1% to 1.5%. The chain combines TRBV11-2 with TRBJ1-2; 8 bases line up with TRBD1. The receptor was derived from a human donor in good health. The sequenced sample was CD4+ T cells from blood buffy coats. The CDR3 region is CASSQDRERPYGYTF. CDR3 sequence (DNA): TGTGCCAGCAGCCAGGACAGGGAGAGGCCCTATGGCTACACCTTC.